The next 31 T cell receptor beta chains were all read from a single sample in a study of cytomegalovirus exposure and HLA in healthy donors. The PCR used 60 Vbeta and 13 Jbeta primers. Assay: immunoSEQ multiplex PCR; the TCRdb copy retains only in-frame clones and omits some. The sample has some 190,000 clones; about 82% are singletons. The sequenced sample consisted of PBMCs. All receptors come from a young woman in good health and CMV-seronegative.

The chain employs TRBV5-6 and TRBJ2-5, with 8 bases that match TRBD1. The J call could be wrong; TRBJ2-7 is a better fit for the DNA end. Germline V CDR1 and CDR2: SGHDT, YYEEEE. The length of the CDR3 is 16 residues. The CDR3 DNA is TGTGCCAGCAGCTGGGGAGGAAGGACAGGGTCAGGCGAGCAGTACTTC. Translation: CASSWGGRTGSGEQYF.

The rearrangement links TRBV18 to TRBJ2-7, with a tentative D call TRBD1 (7 bases). Trimming stripped 6 bases from V and 3 bases from J, with 12 bases between. Germline V gene lookup returns CDR1 KGHSH and CDR2 LQKENI. This CDR3 is 13 amino acids long. This CDR3 reads CASSEGQIYEQYF. The CDR3 DNA sequence: TGTGCCAGCTCGGAGGGACAGATCTACGAGCAGTACTTC.

This chain joins TRBV7-9 and TRBJ2-5; D is perhaps TRBD2 (5 bases). There are 18 residues in the CDR3. Germline CDR1 SEHNR, CDR2 FQNEAQ (reference sequence). V gave up 4 bases and J gave up 5 bases, with 26 bases separating them. CDR3 sequence reads: CASSSTIGRGSAEETQYF. CDR3 nucleotides: TGTGCCAGCAGCTCGACTATCGGCCGTGGATCCGCGGAGGAGACCCAGTACTTC. The whole variable domain, filled in from reference TRBV7-9 and TRBJ2-5, reads DTGVSQNPRHKITKRGQNVTFRCDPISEHNRLYWYRQTLGQGPEFLTYFQNEAQLEKSRLLSDRFSAERPKGSFSTLEIQRTEQGDSAMYLCASSSTIGRGSAEETQYFGPGTRLLVL.

This clone was counted between two and nine times. V is TRBV2 and J is TRBJ2-5, with 10 positions matching TRBD2. Per germline, CDR1 SNHLY and CDR2 FYNNEI. V was pared by 1 base and J by 7 bases, with 6 bases of the junction left unmatched. This CDR3 contains 15 residues. The CDR3 nucleotides read TGTGCCAGCAGTGAAGTACTAGCGGGAATTGGGACCCAGTACTTC. Encoded protein: CASSEVLAGIGTQYF.

In this sample, this clone turned up once. V usage is TRBV19 and J usage is TRBJ2-7; 8 bases are a match to TRBD1. CDR1 LNHDA and CDR2 SQIVND come from the germline V gene (reference sequence). The ends lost 4 bases at V and 1 base at J; junction bases unmatched: 18. The CDR3 covers 19 residues. The CDR3 bases are TGTGCCAGTAGTAAGGTGTTTGGGCCAGGGGGCGTCGGGTCCTACGAGCAGTACTTC. Encoded protein: CASSKVFGPGGVGSYEQYF.

This clone appeared a few times. The rearrangement uses TRBV4-2 and TRBJ1-2; weak D call: TRBD1 (6 bases). Trimming removed 4 bases from V and 1 base from J, with 16 bases in between. This CDR3 comprises 16 residues. Per germline, CDR1 LGHNA and CDR2 YNFKEQ. The CDR3 spells CASSRSAGANNYGYTF. The DNA of the CDR3 is TGTGCCAGCAGCCGTAGCGCAGGGGCCAATAACTATGGCTACACCTTC.

The chain recombines TRBV27 with TRBJ2-2; 7 nucleotides line up with TRBD2. Trimming cost V 11 bases and J 3 bases; bases outside gene matches: 9. Germline CDR1 MNHEY, CDR2 SMNVEV (reference sequence). This CDR3 is 14 amino acids long. The CDR3 is CAVGGTTHTGELFF. As DNA, the CDR3 is TGTGCCGTCGGTGGGACTACCCACACCGGGGAGCTGTTTTTT.

V usage is TRBV5-1 and J usage is TRBJ2-1, with 11 bases fitting TRBD2. The ends lost 0 bases at V and 3 bases at J; junction bases unmatched: 2. CDR1 is SGHRS, CDR2 YFSETQ, per germline. This CDR3 comprises 16 residues. The CDR3 is CASSLAGTSGYNEQFF. In nucleotides, the CDR3 is TGCGCCAGCAGCTTGGCCGGGACTAGCGGCTACAATGAGCAGTTCTTC.

J is TRBJ2-7 and V is TRBV4-1, with 8 bases identical to TRBD1. Germline CDR1 is MGHRA and CDR2 is YSYEKL. The trim removed 0 bases at V and 0 bases at J, leaving 4 bases unmatched. This CDR3 has 16 residues. The chain's CDR3 is CASSQEGTGSSYEQYF. CDR3 DNA: TGCGCCAGCAGCCAAGAAGGGACAGGCAGCTCCTACGAGCAGTACTTC.

The chain uses TRBV15 and TRBJ1-2; possible D gene TRBD1, 6 bases. Germline CDR1 reads LNHNV; CDR2 reads YYDKDF (reference sequence). V was cut by 1 base and J by 7 bases, with 13 bases left in between. CDR3 length: 14 amino acids. The chain's CDR3 is CATSRGRGIRGYTF. In DNA form, the CDR3 reads TGTGCCACCAGCAGAGGCAGGGGTATACGTGGCTACACCTTC. The entire variable domain, with the rest obtained from reference TRBV15 and TRBJ1-2, is as follows: DAMVIQNPRYQVTQFGKPVTLSCSQTLNHNVMYWYQQKSSQAPKLLFHYYDKDFNNEADTPDNFQSRRPNTSFCFLDIRSPGLGDTAMYLCATSRGRGIRGYTFGSGTRLTVV.

The chain joins TRBV29-1 to TRBJ2-7, with a tentative D call TRBD1 (6 bases). V dropped 3 bases and J dropped 5 bases, with 8 bases sitting between them. The germline gives CDR1 SQVTM, CDR2 ANQGSEA. This CDR3 has 11 amino acids. CDR3 protein: CSVENRDEQYF. CDR3 in DNA: TGCAGCGTTGAGAACAGGGACGAGCAGTACTTC.

The chain joins TRBV18 to TRBJ2-3; weak D call: TRBD2 (6 bases). Germline lookup yields CDR1 KGHSH and CDR2 LQKENI. Trimming stripped 0 bases from V and 0 bases from J, with 10 bases between. The CDR3 sequence is 16 residues long. The CDR3 sequence is CASSPPGGDSTDTQYF. The CDR3 DNA follows: TGTGCCAGCTCACCACCTGGAGGGGACAGCACAGATACGCAGTATTTT.

The chain recombines TRBV10-3 with TRBJ1-2; D remains ambiguous. The CDR3 totals 13 residues. Germline CDR1 ENHRY, CDR2 SYGVKD. The germline V and J ends were trimmed by 0 bases and 8 bases, with 10 bases remaining between them. The CDR3 DNA is TGTGCCATCAGTGAGTCGTCTGCCGGGGGCTACACCTTC. Amino acid sequence: CAISESSAGGYTF.

This chain links TRBV10-3 with TRBJ2-3; a weak D match, TRBD2 (6 bases). The CDR3 loop spans 17 amino acids. CDR1 ENHRY and CDR2 SYGVKD come from the germline V gene. The V and J ends lost 0 bases and 4 bases respectively, with 17 bases between them. This CDR3 is CAISESLSGTGADTQYF. In nucleotides, the CDR3 is TGTGCCATCAGTGAGTCCCTTAGCGGTACGGGGGCAGATACGCAGTATTTT.

V is TRBV6-5 and J is TRBJ1-1, with D uncertain. CDR1 is MNHEY, CDR2 SVGAGI, per germline. The CDR3 is made up of 15 amino acids. Trimming removed 2 bases at V and 5 bases at J, with 15 bases between. The CDR3 DNA reads TGTGCCAGCAGTTACCGAGATCCCGGGGAGACTGAAGCTTTCTTT. Translation gives CASSYRDPGETEAFF.

This clone was recorded only once. The rearrangement links TRBV4-3 to TRBJ2-1, with 8 nucleotides matching TRBD2. This CDR3 contains 17 residues. The V gene's germline CDR1 is LGHNA and CDR2 YSLEER. The junction had 14 bases not matched to a gene; V was cut back by 2 bases and J by 8 bases. CDR3 protein: CASSQIPASGRRDEQFF. CDR3 DNA sequence: TGCGCCAGCAGCCAAATCCCGGCTAGCGGGCGGAGGGATGAGCAGTTCTTC.

The V gene is TRBV30, the J gene TRBJ1-1; D gene uncertain. The CDR3 is 10 amino acids. V lost 4 bases and J 11 bases, leaving 11 bases between the germline ends. Germline lookup yields CDR1 GTSNPN and CDR2 SVGIG (reference sequence). CDR3 in amino acids: CAWNRGAAFF. In nucleotides, the CDR3 is TGTGCCTGGAACCGGGGTGCGGCTTTCTTT.

The rearrangement links TRBV30 to TRBJ2-3, with D unclear. V lost 6 bases to trimming and J lost 5 bases, with 6 bases between them. This CDR3 has 10 amino acids. Looked up from germline, CDR1 is GTSNPN and CDR2 is SVGIG (reference sequence). CDR3 residues: CACQLDTQYF. The CDR3 coding sequence is TGTGCCTGCCAGTTAGATACGCAGTATTTT.

The genes are TRBV29-1 and TRBJ2-3; 11 nucleotides align to TRBD2. After removal of 7 bases from V and 0 bases from J, the junction contained 3 bases not matched to a gene. The CDR3 is made up of 14 amino acids. Germline V gives CDR1 SQVTM, CDR2 ANQGSEA. CDR3 amino acids: CSGGLAGSTDTQYF. The CDR3 DNA reads TGCAGCGGTGGACTAGCGGGCAGCACAGATACGCAGTATTTT.

This clone was picked up a small number of times. J is TRBJ2-3 and V is TRBV18; tentatively, D is TRBD2 (5 bases). Per the germline V gene, CDR1 is KGHSH and CDR2 is LQKENI. This CDR3 is built from 13 residues. V was clipped by 11 bases and J by 0 bases, with 12 bases between them. The CDR3 coding sequence is TGTGCCGGGCGGAGCGGTAGCACAGATACGCAGTATTTT. It translates to CAGRSGSTDTQYF.

This clone was seen more than once but under ten times. The chain employs TRBV9 and TRBJ2-1; TRBD2 might be the D (7 bases). Trimming pared 3 bases from V and 0 bases from J, leaving 10 bases between. The germline CDR1 and CDR2 sequences are SGDLS and YYNGEE. CDR3 size: 15 residues. The CDR3, as DNA: TGTGCCAGCAGCGAGGGGGGGAGCTCCTACAATGAGCAGTTCTTC. Amino acids: CASSEGGSSYNEQFF.

The CDR3 DNA follows: TGTGCCAGCAGACCCGACAGGGCCTCTGAAGCTTTCTTT. Protein product: CASRPDRASEAFF. The rearrangement joins TRBV6-5 to TRBJ1-1; 7 positions agree with TRBD1. The CDR3 is 13 residues long. Germline-derived CDR1 and CDR2 are MNHEY and SVGAGI. V gave up 6 bases and J gave up 6 bases; unmatched junction bases: 7.

This chain joins TRBV5-1 and TRBJ1-2; unclear D gene. The V gene lost 3 bases and the J gene lost 7 bases, with 16 bases spanning the gap. Germline CDR1 SGHRS, CDR2 YFSETQ. The CDR3 contains 14 residues. The CDR3, as DNA: TGCGCCAGCAGCTCAACCGGTCTTCTACCTGGCTACACCTTC. Protein product: CASSSTGLLPGYTF.

J is TRBJ1-5 and V is TRBV30, with 8 bases that match TRBD1. CDR1 is GTSNPN and CDR2 is SVGIG in the germline V gene (reference sequence). V was pared by 1 base and J by 7 bases, with 9 bases of the junction left unmatched. CDR3 size: 15 residues. CDR3 nucleotide sequence: TGTGCCTGGAGTGGACTCAGGGGGCTAGGACAGCCCCAGCATTTT. Residues: CAWSGLRGLGQPQHF.

This clone appeared a few times. V gene TRBV4-3 combines with J gene TRBJ1-1, with no clear D. CDR1 is LGHNA, CDR2 YSLEER, per germline. Trimming pared 0 bases from V and 1 base from J, leaving 12 bases between. The length of the CDR3 is 16 residues. The CDR3 is CASSQDNLSENTEAFF. The CDR3 nucleotides read TGCGCCAGCAGCCAAGACAATCTCTCAGAGAACACTGAAGCTTTCTTT.

Remarks on this clone: The junction does not match germline at one end; this may be a read error. The CDR3 loop is CASRVGGGIPGELFF. Written as DNA, the CDR3 is TGTGCTAGCAGGGTCGGAGGAGGGATACCCGGGGAGCTGTTTTTT. The chain employs TRBV7-7 and TRBJ2-2; maybe TRBD2 (6 bases). CDR3 size: 15 residues. The germline V gene encodes CDR1 SSHAT and CDR2 FNYEAQ (reference sequence).

This rearrangement joins TRBV30 to TRBJ1-4; 8 bases agree with TRBD1. The CDR3 is made up of 15 amino acids. J gave up 8 bases and V 3 bases, and 11 bases lay outside the gene matches. CDR1 is GTSNPN, CDR2 SVGIG, per germline (reference sequence). CDR3 loop: CAWSAGGWVREKLFF. The CDR3 DNA is TGTGCCTGGAGCGCAGGGGGCTGGGTAAGAGAAAAACTGTTTTTT.

The chain carries TRBV19 and TRBJ1-2, with unresolved D. Germline V CDR1 and CDR2: LNHDA, SQIVND (reference sequence). The CDR3 has 12 amino acids. V was clipped by 6 bases and J by 5 bases, with 10 bases between them. The CDR3 DNA reads as TGTGCCAGTAGCTTACATCGTTATGGCTACACCTTC. Translated, it gives CASSLHRYGYTF.

In its sample, this clone was seen once. The chain links TRBV2 to TRBJ2-7, with a tentative D call TRBD1 (5 bases). Germline loops: CDR1 SNHLY, CDR2 FYNNEI. This CDR3 contains 13 residues. V was pared by 8 bases and J by 3 bases, with 14 bases between. DNA of the CDR3: TGTGCCAGCGATCAAGGGGCCATCTACGAGCAGTACTTC. Its translation: CASDQGAIYEQYF.

The rearrangement joins TRBV27 to TRBJ1-2; 8 bases agree with TRBD1. Germline V gene sequence: CDR1 MNHEY, CDR2 SMNVEV (reference sequence). The V segment lost 6 bases and the J segment 7 bases; nucleotides outside the gene matches: 13. CDR3 length: 15 amino acids. Here the CDR3 DNA reads TGTGCCAGCAGCTCGGACAGGGCACCTCTCCCTGGCTACACCTTC. Amino acids: CASSSDRAPLPGYTF.

The sample holds one count of this clone. J is TRBJ1-1 and V is TRBV19; possible D gene TRBD1, 5 bases. V was shortened by 5 bases and J by 5 bases, with 15 bases between the two germline ends. The CDR3 extends over 14 amino acids. Germline CDR1 LNHDA, CDR2 SQIVND (reference sequence). The CDR3 here is CASSYDGGGTEAFF. For the CDR3, the DNA is TGTGCCAGTAGTTATGACGGGGGTGGAACTGAAGCTTTCTTT.